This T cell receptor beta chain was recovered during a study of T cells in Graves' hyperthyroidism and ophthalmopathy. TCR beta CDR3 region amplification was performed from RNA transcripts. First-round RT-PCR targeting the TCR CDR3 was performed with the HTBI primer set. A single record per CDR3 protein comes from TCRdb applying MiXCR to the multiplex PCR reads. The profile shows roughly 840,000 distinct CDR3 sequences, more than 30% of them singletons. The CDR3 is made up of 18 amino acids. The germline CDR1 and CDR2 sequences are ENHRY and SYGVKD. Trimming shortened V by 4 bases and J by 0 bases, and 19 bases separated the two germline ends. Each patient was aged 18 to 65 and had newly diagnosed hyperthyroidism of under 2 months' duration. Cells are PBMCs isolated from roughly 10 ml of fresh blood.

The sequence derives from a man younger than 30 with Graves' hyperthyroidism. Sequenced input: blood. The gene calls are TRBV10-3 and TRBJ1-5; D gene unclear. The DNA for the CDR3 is TGTGCCATCAGTGGAGAAATGACACAGACCTATAGCAATCAGCCCCAGCATTTT. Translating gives CAISGEMTQTYSNQPQHF.